This TCR beta chain was obtained from a study of beta chain features in type 1 diabetes. Study-wide background: Age and gender were similar between patients and healthy donors, as were cell yields.

Regarding the study as a whole: Type 1 diabetes patients had moderately but significantly shorter TCRB CDR3s in all four CD4+ subsets. Patients' naive, central memory and regulatory TCRB repertoires appeared more alike than those of healthy donors.

The CDR3 length is 12 residues. Germline CDR1 is MDHEN and CDR2 is SYDVKM. Trimming pared 3 bases from V and 2 bases from J, leaving 4 bases between. Blood was drawn once from each donor into heparinised tubes. The draws averaged around 120 mL. Isolated RNA was reverse transcribed in full, so expressed TCRB transcripts were sequenced. Assay used: immunoSEQ multiplex PCR; TCRdb lists only in-frame clones, some missing. The sample carries about 660,000 clones, roughly 13% recorded once. Details on this clone: Its antigen is unidentified. Other DNA sequences in the same sample also yield this CDR3.

The chain carries TRBV28 and TRBJ2-5; D uncertain. The sample consisted of naive CD4+ T cells from blood. The TCR originated in a young man with type 1 diabetes. The CDR3 sequence: CASSLPQETQYF. Here the CDR3 DNA reads TGTGCCAGCAGTTTGCCGCAAGAGACCCAGTACTTC.